A single sample is the source of the 28 T cell receptor beta chains below, sequenced in a study of identical twins. MiXCR, run by TCRdb on the 5' RACE reads, gives a single entry per CDR3 protein. This table holds 450,000 or so distinct CDR3 sequences, over 12% found once. The same data also contributed to another study, on yellow fever vaccine responses in identical twins.

Sequencing was done on a sample of CD4+ T cells sorted from blood. The receptors originated from a woman younger than 30 in good health.

The chain carries TRBV29-1 and TRBJ2-1; D unresolved. Germline CDR1 is SQVTM and CDR2 is ANQGSEA. The CDR3 sequence is 12 residues long. Deletions cut 4 bases from V and 7 bases from J, with 11 bases between. CDR3 sequence: CSVGGPWNEQFF. Here the CDR3 DNA reads TGCAGCGTTGGAGGCCCCTGGAATGAGCAGTTCTTC.

V usage is TRBV5-1 and J usage is TRBJ1-1; D not certain. Germline V lookup: CDR1 SGHRS, CDR2 YFSETQ. The V end lost 4 bases, the J end lost 1 base, and 11 bases lay between the germline ends. The CDR3 loop spans 14 amino acids. CDR3 sequence reads: CASSPVPRNTEAFF. CDR3 DNA: TGCGCCAGCAGCCCCGTTCCTCGGAACACTGAAGCTTTCTTT.

DNA of the CDR3: TGCGCCAGCAGCGACAGAGAGAATTCACCCCTCCACTTT. It translates to CASSDRENSPLHF. This chain joins TRBV5-1 and TRBJ1-6; D may be TRBD1 (5 bases). V lost 4 bases to trimming and J lost 7 bases, with 9 bases between them. Per germline, CDR1 SGHRS and CDR2 YFSETQ. There are 13 residues in the CDR3.

Ten or more counts support this clonotype. The CDR3 sequence is CASSLTAGVETQYF. In nucleotides, the CDR3 is TGCGCCAGCAGCTTGACGGCGGGAGTTGAGACCCAGTACTTC. This sequence joins TRBV5-1 and TRBJ2-5; 7 nucleotides agree with TRBD2. The V and J ends lost 1 base and 5 bases, in that order; junction bases with no gene match: 5. The germline CDR1 and CDR2 sequences are SGHRS and YFSETQ. The CDR3 is 14 amino acids.

The chain employs TRBV20-1 and TRBJ2-1; D unresolved. V was clipped by 3 bases and J by 5 bases, with 8 bases between them. This CDR3 region has 12 residues. Germline assignment: CDR1 DFQATT and CDR2 SNEGSKA (reference sequence). As DNA, the CDR3 is TGCAGTGCTAGGTTGACTGACAATGAGCAGTTCTTC. Translating it yields CSARLTDNEQFF.

This clonotype was counted at least ten times. J is TRBJ2-1 and V is TRBV12-3 or TRBV12-4, with D possibly being TRBD2 (6 bases). V was cut by 3 bases and J by 5 bases, with 14 bases left in between. The CDR3 length is 15 residues. The CDR3 sequence: CASSLEGRFHNEQFF. As DNA, the CDR3 is TGTGCCAGCAGTTTGGAGGGTAGGTTCCACAATGAGCAGTTCTTC.

The table lists this clonotype with a few counts. The rearrangement links TRBV29-1 to TRBJ1-1; D remains ambiguous. The V end was cut by 7 bases, the J end by 0 bases, with 12 bases between. Germline CDR1 reads SQVTM; CDR2 reads ANQGSEA. CDR3 length: 13 amino acids. The DNA of the CDR3 is TGCAGCGGTAGGGCTGACATGAACACTGAAGCTTTCTTT. It yields the protein CSGRADMNTEAFF.

This clonotype has a handful of counts. The chain uses TRBV29-1 and TRBJ2-7; 7 positions match TRBD1. Losses at the gene ends were 4 bases for V and 7 bases for J; bases not matched to a gene: 10. Germline assignment: CDR1 SQVTM and CDR2 ANQGSEA. The CDR3 has 13 residues. The CDR3 here is CSVATGALGEQYF. The CDR3 coding sequence is TGCAGCGTTGCTACAGGGGCCTTAGGGGAGCAGTACTTC.

The J gene is TRBJ2-3, the V gene TRBV18, with D maybe TRBD1 (5 bases). This CDR3 is built from 16 residues. Germline assignment: CDR1 KGHSH and CDR2 LQKENI. Trimming stripped 4 bases from V and 2 bases from J, with 16 bases between. In DNA form, the CDR3 reads TGTGCCAGCTCACGCTTCCGGCAGGGCCACACAGATACGCAGTATTTT. This sequence encodes CASSRFRQGHTDTQYF.

The chain uses TRBV15 and TRBJ1-4; 11 bases line up with TRBD1. This CDR3 has 18 amino acids. With 3 bases clipped from V and 3 bases from J, the junction kept 9 bases outside the gene matches. Germline V gene data show CDR1 as LNHNV and CDR2 as YYDKDF (reference sequence). The CDR3 DNA reads as TGTGCCACCAGCAGCAGGGGACAGGGGGTACAACCTAATGAAAAACTGTTTTTT. Translation: CATSSRGQGVQPNEKLFF. The full variable domain, its missing parts supplied by reference TRBV15 and TRBJ1-4, is DAMVIQNPRYQVTQFGKPVTLSCSQTLNHNVMYWYQQKSSQAPKLLFHYYDKDFNNEADTPDNFQSRRPNTSFCFLDIRSPGLGDTAMYLCATSSRGQGVQPNEKLFFGSGTQLSVL.

The chain links TRBV6-1 to TRBJ2-2; D unresolved. The CDR3 extends over 14 amino acids. Germline lookup yields CDR1 MNHNS and CDR2 SASEGT. Trimming shortened V by 6 bases and J by 6 bases, and 14 bases separated the two germline ends. CDR3 residues: CASSTTPDPGELFF. The CDR3 DNA is TGTGCCAGCAGCACCACCCCGGACCCCGGGGAGCTGTTTTTT.

V gene TRBV20-1 combines with J gene TRBJ2-3; the D gene is possibly TRBD2 (6 bases). This CDR3 contains 13 residues. The ends were cut back, 3 bases at V and 6 bases at J, with 13 bases in the middle. Germline V gene sequence: CDR1 DFQATT, CDR2 SNEGSKA (reference sequence). This CDR3 is CSASSGRRDTQYF. In DNA form, the CDR3 reads TGCAGTGCTAGTTCGGGGAGGAGGGATACGCAGTATTTT.

The CDR3 region is CAWSDKRQATIPRQETQYF. The CDR3 nucleotides read TGTGCCTGGAGTGATAAGAGACAGGCCACGATACCACGCCAAGAGACCCAGTACTTC. The J gene is TRBJ2-5, the V gene TRBV30; TRBD1 might be the D (6 bases). V dropped 1 base and J dropped 1 base, with 25 bases sitting between them. This CDR3 region has 19 residues. The germline V gene has CDR1 GTSNPN and CDR2 SVGIG (reference sequence).

V usage is TRBV27 and J usage is TRBJ2-5; D is uncertain. V shed 6 bases and J shed 4 bases, with 6 bases lying between them. The CDR3 contains 11 residues. The germline gives CDR1 MNHEY, CDR2 SMNVEV (reference sequence). CDR3 residues: CASRFRETQYF. The CDR3 nucleotides are TGTGCCAGCAGGTTCCGAGAGACCCAGTACTTC.

V gene TRBV7-2 combines with J gene TRBJ2-2, with D unresolved. This CDR3 is built from 15 residues. From germline, CDR1 is SGHTA and CDR2 FQGNSA. Trimming took 1 base from V and 6 from J, leaving 12 bases between them. Written as DNA, the CDR3 is TGTGCCAGCAGCTTAGTATTCGGTGGGGCCGGGGAGCTGTTTTTT. This sequence encodes CASSLVFGGAGELFF.

This clonotype has a handful of counts. The chain has TRBV3-1 and TRBJ1-2, with 8 bases fitting TRBD1. The J segment lost 4 bases and the V segment lost 5 bases, leaving 6 bases of the junction unmatched. CDR1 and CDR2 from the germline V gene are LGHDT and YNNKEL (reference sequence). The CDR3 spans 14 residues. CDR3 nucleotide sequence: TGTGCCAGCAGCTCCCCGACAGGGGCCTATGGCTACACCTTC. As protein: CASSSPTGAYGYTF.

The chain uses TRBV29-1 and TRBJ2-7, with a weak D call TRBD2 (7 bases). V lost 6 bases, J lost 4 bases, and 13 bases lay in between. The germline CDR1 and CDR2 sequences are SQVTM and ANQGSEA. The CDR3 runs 12 residues. The CDR3 region has the DNA TGCAGCGTATCGGGGGGCTTTTACGAGCAGTACTTC. Amino acid sequence: CSVSGGFYEQYF.

The chain uses TRBV2 and TRBJ2-5; 7 bases fit TRBD1. The germline CDR1 and CDR2 sequences are SNHLY and FYNNEI. CDR3 size: 15 residues. J gave up 1 base and V 7 bases, and 9 bases lay outside the gene matches. CDR3 nucleotides: TGTGCCAGCACCATGACAGGGTTGAGCCAAGAGACCCAGTACTTC. This encodes CASTMTGLSQETQYF.

The rearrangement links TRBV10-3 to TRBJ2-3, with D possibly matching TRBD2 (5 bases). The CDR3 has 12 residues. Germline CDR1 and CDR2: ENHRY and SYGVKD. Trimming stripped 10 bases from V and 0 bases from J, with 8 bases between. The CDR3 DNA sequence: TGTGCCACAGCGGAGAGCACAGATACGCAGTATTTT. It codes for CATAESTDTQYF.

This clonotype has at least ten counts. The J gene is TRBJ2-2, the V gene TRBV7-3; TRBD2 matches 8 bases. The length of the CDR3 is 17 residues. The V segment lost 1 base and the J segment 0 bases; nucleotides outside the gene matches: 4. Germline-derived CDR1 and CDR2 are SGHTA and FQGTGA. CDR3 sequence: CASSLIGSGTNTGELFF. Written as DNA, the CDR3 is TGTGCCAGCAGCTTAATAGGTAGCGGGACGAACACCGGGGAGCTGTTTTTT.

This clonotype was detected ten times or more. The chain carries TRBV9 and TRBJ2-3; 11 bases are a match to TRBD2. After removal of 4 bases from V and 3 bases from J, the junction contained 7 bases not matched to a gene. Germline CDR1 SGDLS, CDR2 YYNGEE. The length of the CDR3 is 16 residues. This CDR3 is CASSPLAGGPTDTQYF. In DNA form, the CDR3 reads TGTGCCAGCAGCCCCTTAGCGGGGGGGCCAACAGATACGCAGTATTTT.

CDR3 protein: CSVGSSKGSLTYEQYF. The CDR3 coding sequence is TGCAGCGTTGGCAGCTCAAAGGGGTCTTTGACCTACGAGCAGTACTTC. The chain carries TRBV29-1 and TRBJ2-7, with D possibly matching TRBD1 (5 bases). Trimming took off 4 bases at V and 2 bases at J, with 21 bases between the two ends. CDR1 SQVTM and CDR2 ANQGSEA come from the germline V gene. The CDR3 extends over 16 amino acids.

This clonotype was seen only a few times. This chain joins TRBV4-3 and TRBJ2-1; 9 nucleotides line up with TRBD1. Germline V gene lookup returns CDR1 LGHNA and CDR2 YSLEER. The junction had 1 base not matched to a gene; V was cut back by 0 bases and J by 4 bases. The CDR3 spans 15 residues. The CDR3 DNA reads TGCGCCAGCAGCCAAGAGGGACAGGGATACAATGAGCAGTTCTTC. Its translation is CASSQEGQGYNEQFF.

V usage is TRBV20-1 and J usage is TRBJ1-6; D unclear. The CDR3 totals 15 residues. Germline-derived CDR1 and CDR2 are DFQATT and SNEGSKA (reference sequence). V was clipped by 3 bases and J by 8 bases, with 17 bases between them. The CDR3 here is CSASPPVGDDSPLHF. The DNA of the CDR3 is TGCAGTGCTAGCCCCCCTGTCGGGGATGATTCACCCCTCCACTTT.

Here the CDR3 reads CASSVEGGGSPLHF. The CDR3 DNA reads as TGTGCCAGCAGCGTAGAAGGCGGGGGTTCACCCCTCCACTTT. The rearrangement joins TRBV9 to TRBJ1-6; D is perhaps TRBD1 (5 bases). Germline assignment: CDR1 SGDLS and CDR2 YYNGEE. V was pared by 0 bases and J by 9 bases, with 10 bases between. This CDR3 comprises 14 residues.

V is TRBV11-2 and J is TRBJ1-1; 8 bases match TRBD1. The length of the CDR3 is 15 residues. V was clipped by 5 bases and J by 7 bases; unmatched bases: 12. Per the germline V gene, CDR1 is SGHAT and CDR2 is FQNNGV. For the CDR3, the DNA is TGTGCCAGCAGCCTTAACGCAAACAGGGGGAGTGAAGCTTTCTTT. As protein: CASSLNANRGSEAFF.

The J gene is TRBJ1-1, the V gene TRBV5-5, with a weak D call TRBD1 (5 bases). V was trimmed by 0 bases and J by 0 bases, leaving 12 bases between them. CDR1 is SGHKS, CDR2 YYEKEE, per germline (reference sequence). CDR3 length: 16 residues. DNA for the CDR3: TGTGCCAGCAGCTTGGGAGGTCAGGGTTTGAACACTGAAGCTTTCTTT. This sequence encodes CASSLGGQGLNTEAFF.

This chain links TRBV10-3 with TRBJ1-2; D is undetermined. The CDR3 runs 14 residues. Between the trimmed V and J ends, which lost 0 bases and 1 base, there was a span of 6 bases. Germline CDR1 ENHRY, CDR2 SYGVKD. The CDR3 loop is CAISESTVNYGYTF. The CDR3, as DNA: TGTGCCATCAGTGAGTCGACTGTTAACTATGGCTACACCTTC.